This T cell receptor (beta chain) was sequenced for a study of T cell responses to AZD1222 COVID-19 vaccine. Points from the study as a whole: CD4 TCRs associated with vaccination spanned spike, dominating at 160-218 and 743-854.

The method was immunoSEQ multiplex PCR; TCRdb's version includes in-frame clones alone and lacks a portion of them. Among about 130,000 clones, approximately 91% were seen once, and the ten largest hold around 0.99%. About this clone: Its antigen is not identified.

This CDR3 has 18 amino acids. The receptor comes from an adult who received the AZD1222 COVID-19 vaccine. V usage is TRBV7-5 and J usage is TRBJ1-4. TRBV7-5 is a recognized pseudogene. Sequencing was performed on peripheral blood, taken 28 days after the second AZD1222 dose. CDR3 sequence (DNA): TGTGCCATAACCGGGGTTGGGGGGCTCCCCAGTCAGGGGGAAAAACTGTTTTTT. Translation: CAITGVGGLPSQGEKLFF.